One and the same sample provided the 13 T cell receptor beta chains below, sequenced in a study of T cells in Graves' hyperthyroidism and ophthalmopathy. From RNA transcripts, TCR beta CDR3 regions were amplified. HTBI primers were employed in a first-round RT-PCR of the TCR CDR3. TCRdb recomputed calls from the multiplex PCR reads with MiXCR, one row per CDR3 protein. The data show under 250,000 distinct CDR3 sequences, under 20% seen once. The material sequenced was blood. These receptors came from a man aged 50 to 60 with Graves' hyperthyroidism.

This clonotype has a count of ten or more. The V gene is TRBV11-3, the J gene TRBJ2-3, with D unresolved. The germline CDR1 and CDR2 sequences are SGHNT and YENEEA. The CDR3 length is 14 residues. Trimming shortened V by 5 bases and J by 5 bases, and 14 bases separated the two germline ends. The CDR3 protein is CASSPPRYEDTQYF. CDR3 in DNA: TGTGCCAGCAGCCCACCGCGGTATGAAGATACGCAGTATTTT. The full variable domain, in which reference TRBV11-3 and TRBJ2-3 provide the parts outside the CDR3, is EAGVVQSPRYKIIEKKQPVAFWCNPISGHNTLYWYLQNLGQGPELLIRYENEEAVDDSQLPKDRFSAERLKGVDSTLKIQPAELGDSAVYLCASSPPRYEDTQYFGPGTRLTVL.

This clonotype occurred many times. The gene calls are TRBV5-5 and TRBJ2-1; 11 positions match TRBD2. Germline CDR1 reads SGHKS; CDR2 reads YYEKEE (reference sequence). Unmatched junction bases numbered 4, after V lost 0 bases and J lost 8 bases. CDR3 length: 15 amino acids. The CDR3 sequence is CASSLVLAGVDEQFF. The CDR3 nucleotides are TGTGCCAGCAGCTTGGTACTAGCGGGAGTGGATGAGCAGTTCTTC.

This clonotype was observed many times. This chain joins TRBV5-1 and TRBJ2-7, with 9 bases lining up with TRBD1. V lost 4 bases to trimming and J lost 7 bases; unmatched junction nucleotides: 9. The germline gives CDR1 SGHRS, CDR2 YFSETQ. The CDR3 covers 14 residues. CDR3: CASSLTLDRGEQYF. Here the CDR3 DNA reads TGCGCCAGCAGCCTCACGCTGGACAGGGGTGAGCAGTACTTC.

V gene TRBV20-1 combines with J gene TRBJ1-5; 12 positions match TRBD1. The CDR3 consists of 15 residues. V lost 6 bases and J lost 0; bases outside the gene matches: 3. Germline-derived CDR1 and CDR2 are DFQATT and SNEGSKA (reference sequence). The CDR3 region has the DNA TGCAGTGCGGGACAGGGGGCGGTTAGCAATCAGCCCCAGCATTTT. Translation gives CSAGQGAVSNQPQHF.

The chain combines TRBV18 with TRBJ2-7, with D perhaps matching TRBD1 or TRBD2 (5 bases each). The CDR3 totals 16 residues. The V gene's germline CDR1 is KGHSH and CDR2 LQKENI. The germline V and J ends were trimmed by 3 bases and 2 bases, with 17 bases remaining between them. The CDR3 sequence: CASSPLDRAETYEQYF. The CDR3 region has the DNA TGTGCCAGCTCACCCTTAGACAGAGCGGAGACCTACGAGCAGTACTTC.

This chain connects TRBV6-5 to TRBJ2-7; 7 bases are a match to TRBD2. The length of the CDR3 is 15 residues. Germline assignment: CDR1 MNHEY and CDR2 SVGAGI. Losses at the gene ends were 3 bases for V and 9 bases for J; bases not matched to a gene: 14. The CDR3: CASSYTSATLNGQYF. The CDR3 DNA reads as TGTGCCAGCAGTTATACTAGCGCAACTCTAAACGGGCAGTACTTC.

Only a few counts were recorded for this clonotype. The chain carries TRBV24-1 and TRBJ2-7, with D possibly being TRBD1 (6 bases). Germline CDR1 and CDR2: KGHDR and SFDVKD. Deletions cut 4 bases from V and 4 bases from J, with 10 bases between. This CDR3 contains 13 residues. DNA of the CDR3: TGTGCCACCAGTGAGGCCGGACAGTACGAGCAGTACTTC. This encodes CATSEAGQYEQYF.

This clonotype was seen just once. A much larger clone sits a single nucleotide away, making a read error possible. V is TRBV11-3 and J is TRBJ2-2, with D possibly matching TRBD1 (6 bases). The germline V gene encodes CDR1 SGHNT and CDR2 YENEEA. The CDR3 spans 13 residues. The CDR3 here is CASSSQGSGELLF. CDR3 nucleotide sequence: TGTGCCAGCAGCTCGCAGGGGTCCGGGGAGCTGCTTTTT.

This clonotype was recorded many times. The chain couples TRBV7-3 to TRBJ2-2; D is unresolved. The length of the CDR3 is 13 residues. The germline V gene has CDR1 SGHTA and CDR2 FQGTGA. V shed 4 bases and J shed 6 bases, with 9 bases lying between them. CDR3 in DNA: TGTGCCAGCAGCTCCTCATCGGCCGGGGAGCTGTTTTTT. This encodes CASSSSSAGELFF. The full variable domain, completed using reference TRBV7-3 and TRBJ2-2, is GAGVSQTPSNKVTEKGKYVELRCDPISGHTALYWYRQSLGQGPEFLIYFQGTGAADDSGLPNDRFFAVRPEGSVSTLKIQRTERGDSAVYLCASSSSSAGELFFGEGSRLTVL.

The chain employs TRBV18 and TRBJ1-2; no firm D call. Trimming removed 0 bases from V and 8 bases from J, with 7 bases in between. Germline assignment: CDR1 KGHSH and CDR2 LQKENI. The CDR3 covers 12 residues. The CDR3 loop reads CASSPPEGGYTF. Here the CDR3 DNA reads TGTGCCAGCTCACCACCGGAGGGAGGCTACACCTTC.

There are many counts of this clonotype. The rearrangement joins TRBV20-1 to TRBJ2-3; D perhaps matches TRBD1 (6 bases). Between the trimmed V and J ends, which lost 7 bases and 2 bases, there was a span of 16 bases. CDR1 and CDR2 from the germline V gene are DFQATT and SNEGSKA (reference sequence). The CDR3 extends over 14 amino acids. CDR3 in DNA: TGCAGTGTTCCAATGACAGGAACCACAGATACGCAGTATTTT. Amino acid sequence: CSVPMTGTTDTQYF.

The genes are TRBV20-1 and TRBJ1-2; D call uncertain. Germline V lookup: CDR1 DFQATT, CDR2 SNEGSKA (reference sequence). The length of the CDR3 is 14 residues. The ends were cut back, 1 base at V and 0 bases at J, with 9 bases in the middle. This chain's CDR3 is CSARVGSSNYGYTF. As DNA, the CDR3 is TGCAGTGCTAGAGTAGGGAGTTCTAACTATGGCTACACCTTC.

Many counts were recorded for this clonotype. The chain couples TRBV20-1 to TRBJ2-5; 8 bases are a match to TRBD2. V dropped 5 bases and J dropped 5; count of bases not matched to a gene: 13. The germline V gene encodes CDR1 DFQATT and CDR2 SNEGSKA (reference sequence). This CDR3 has 15 amino acids. The DNA of the CDR3 is TGCAGTGCTTTCCAACTAGCGGACGACTGGGAGACCCAGTACTTC. Residues: CSAFQLADDWETQYF.